The 30 T cell receptor beta chains reported below all come from one sample, sequenced in a study of blood T cell repertoires in COVID-19. Profiling relied on immunoSEQ multiplex PCR, and the TCRdb table lists in-frame clones only, not all of them. The sample shows 200,000 to 250,000 clones, about 91% of them seen only once. The sequencing input was peripheral blood. Receptors were obtained from a young man with acute or convalescent COVID-19.

The chain links TRBV18 to TRBJ1-4; TRBD1 is a possible D gene (5 bases). Deletions cut 2 bases from V and 4 bases from J, with 8 bases between. In germline, CDR1 is KGHSH, CDR2 LQKENI. This CDR3 is 14 amino acids long. The CDR3 region has the DNA TGTGCCAGCTCACCAAGGGGTGGTAATGAAAAACTGTTTTTT. This gives the protein CASSPRGGNEKLFF.

The table lists this clone with a count of one. V is TRBV5-1 and J is TRBJ1-1, with D perhaps matching TRBD1 (5 bases). Germline V CDR1 and CDR2: SGHRS, YFSETQ. V lost 7 bases and J 10 bases, leaving 23 bases between the germline ends. The CDR3 is made up of 14 amino acids. CDR3: CASRRIRANTGAFF. The CDR3, as DNA: TGCGCCAGCCGGAGAATCCGGGCAAACACAGGAGCTTTCTTT.

This chain uses TRBV7-3 with TRBJ2-1; TRBD1 agrees at 9 bases. This CDR3 is 15 amino acids long. Germline-derived CDR1 and CDR2 are SGHTA and FQGTGA. V gave up 5 bases and J gave up 6 bases; unmatched junction bases: 8. This CDR3 is CASSPGQGWGNEQFF. The CDR3 DNA is TGTGCCAGCAGCCCGGGACAGGGTTGGGGCAATGAGCAGTTCTTC.

The chain has TRBV28 and TRBJ1-2, with TRBD1 matching 8 bases. Per germline, CDR1 MDHEN and CDR2 SYDVKM. This CDR3 contains 12 residues. Trimming at V came to 7 bases and at J to 8 bases, leaving 6 bases not matched to a gene. The DNA of the CDR3 is TGTGCCAGCACCCGGACAGGGTACGGCTACACCTTC. Translation: CASTRTGYGYTF.

V usage is TRBV24-1 and J usage is TRBJ2-2, with D possibly matching TRBD2 (6 bases). The CDR3 covers 16 residues. The germline V gene has CDR1 KGHDR and CDR2 SFDVKD. The V and J ends lost 3 bases and 0 bases respectively, with 10 bases between them. The CDR3 coding sequence is TGTGCCACCAGTGATACCGGGACTCCGAACACCGGGGAGCTGTTTTTT. Its protein product is CATSDTGTPNTGELFF.

This clone showed up just a few times. The chain joins TRBV10-3 to TRBJ2-3; D perhaps matches TRBD2 (7 bases). V gave up 8 bases and J gave up 7 bases, with 19 bases separating them. The CDR3 covers 14 residues. Germline V gives CDR1 ENHRY, CDR2 SYGVKD. The CDR3 DNA reads TGTGCCATCCGGGGGGCGGGGGATCGGAATACGCAGTATTTT. It specifies CAIRGAGDRNTQYF.

This chain uses TRBV5-1 with TRBJ2-6; 7 bases are a match to TRBD2. The CDR3 covers 17 residues. Germline values: CDR1 SGHRS, CDR2 YFSETQ. With 2 bases clipped from V and 3 bases from J, the junction kept 8 bases outside the gene matches. CDR3: CASSFGGGARGANVLTF. The CDR3 nucleotides are TGCGCCAGCAGCTTTGGCGGGGGAGCACGTGGGGCCAACGTCCTGACTTTC.

The V and J genes are TRBV21-1 and TRBJ2-3; the DNA was not used to check the table's D call, TRBD1. TRBV21-1 is described as a pseudogene. The CDR3 consists of 16 residues. This chain's CDR3 is CASSTTTGTGTDTQYF. The CDR3 DNA follows: TGTGCCAGCAGCACAACTACCGGGACAGGCACAGATACGCAGTATTTT.

The rearrangement joins TRBV7-9 to TRBJ1-2, with 10 bases aligning to TRBD1. There are 14 residues in the CDR3. V lost 5 bases and J lost 7; bases outside the gene matches: 7. CDR1 is SEHNR, CDR2 FQNEAQ, per germline (reference sequence). The CDR3 is CASSIGQGVGGYTF. The DNA of the CDR3 is TGTGCCAGCAGCATTGGACAGGGGGTTGGTGGCTACACCTTC.

This rearrangement joins TRBV5-1 to TRBJ2-1; the D gene is possibly TRBD1 (6 bases). Per germline, CDR1 SGHRS and CDR2 YFSETQ. CDR3 length: 14 amino acids. Trimming pared 7 bases from V and 6 bases from J, leaving 17 bases between. In DNA, the CDR3 is TGCGCCAGCGGACGGGACACCTTAGTCAATGAGCAGTTCTTC. Translating it yields CASGRDTLVNEQFF.

The rearrangement links TRBV5-4 to TRBJ1-6, with D unclear. Germline V gene lookup returns CDR1 SGHNT and CDR2 YYREEE (reference sequence). The length of the CDR3 is 13 residues. Between the trimmed V and J ends, which lost 1 base and 10 bases, there was a span of 9 bases. The CDR3 is CASSLNAGSPLHF. CDR3 nucleotides: TGTGCCAGCAGCTTGAACGCGGGATCACCCCTCCACTTT. Combining the CDR3 with reference TRBV5-4 and TRBJ1-6 gives the whole variable domain ETGVTQSPTHLIKTRGQQVTLRCSSQSGHNTVSWYQQALGQGPQFIFQYYREEENGRGNFPPRFSGLQFPNYSSELNVNALELDDSALYLCASSLNAGSPLHFGNGTRLTVT.

This chain uses TRBV6-5 with TRBJ1-2; 9 bases are a match to TRBD1. Losses at the gene ends were 0 bases for V and 8 bases for J; bases not matched to a gene: 7. This CDR3 has 15 amino acids. Germline V gene data show CDR1 as MNHEY and CDR2 as SVGAGI. Here the CDR3 reads CASSYSEQGARGYTF. In DNA, the CDR3 is TGTGCCAGCAGTTACTCGGAACAGGGGGCGCGGGGCTACACCTTC.

The chain couples TRBV7-8 to TRBJ2-1; D possibly corresponds to TRBD2 (5 bases). Germline assignment: CDR1 SGHVS and CDR2 FQNEAQ. The ends were cut back, 2 bases at V and 8 bases at J, with 19 bases in the middle. This CDR3 is 16 amino acids long. For the CDR3, the DNA is TGTGCCAGCAGCTTAACCCGGCTTTGGGAGCCCCATGAGCAGTTCTTC. This encodes CASSLTRLWEPHEQFF.

The chain has TRBV6-5 and TRBJ1-5; D call uncertain. Per the germline V gene, CDR1 is MNHEY and CDR2 is SVGAGI. The CDR3 is made up of 13 amino acids. V lost 8 bases to trimming and J lost 4 bases, with 12 bases between them. The CDR3 sequence: CASQNRGNQPQHF. The CDR3 DNA reads as TGTGCCAGCCAGAACCGGGGTAATCAGCCCCAGCATTTT.

As concerns this clone: No DNA is shown, since the ends of the CDR3 on it are uncertain; the CDR3 is the one TCRdb lists. V usage is TRBV21-1 and J usage is TRBJ2-5; the listed D gene, TRBD2, was not tested against the DNA. TRBV21-1 is described as a pseudogene. A total of 16 residues make up the CDR3, ends included. The CDR3 loop is CASSKVGAGARETQYF.

The chain couples TRBV7-9 to TRBJ2-7; D possibly corresponds to TRBD2 (5 bases). Trimming cost V 7 bases and J 2 bases, with 15 bases left between them. Per the germline V gene, CDR1 is SEHNR and CDR2 is FQNEAQ (reference sequence). The CDR3 consists of 14 residues. CDR3 in amino acids: CASTLSGGTYEQYF. CDR3 bases: TGTGCCAGCACCCTAAGCGGCGGAACCTACGAGCAGTACTTC. The variable domain in full, completed from reference TRBV7-9 and TRBJ2-7, reads DTGVSQNPRHKITKRGQNVTFRCDPISEHNRLYWYRQTLGQGPEFLTYFQNEAQLEKSRLLSDRFSAERPKGSFSTLEIQRTEQGDSAMYLCASTLSGGTYEQYFGPGTRLTVT.

This chain connects TRBV6-2 or TRBV6-3 to TRBJ2-7, with 9 bases matching TRBD1. CDR3 length: 14 residues. Losses at the gene ends were 0 bases for V and 5 bases for J; bases not matched to a gene: 2. Germline CDR1 is MNHEY and CDR2 is SVGEGT. The CDR3 reads CASSYSDRGDEQYF. The DNA of the CDR3 is TGTGCCAGCAGTTACTCGGACAGGGGAGACGAGCAGTACTTC.

The table lists this clone with a count of one. The chain is built from TRBV11-2 and TRBJ1-6, with unresolved D. V was pared by 6 bases and J by 9 bases, with 12 bases between. This CDR3 region has 13 residues. Per germline, CDR1 SGHAT and CDR2 FQNNGV. DNA of the CDR3: TGTGCCAGCAGTCGGGAGGCGGGTTCACCCCTCCACTTT. It codes for CASSREAGSPLHF.

This chain uses TRBV28 with TRBJ2-7, with TRBD1 matching 11 bases. This CDR3 spans 15 amino acids. J lost 6 bases, V lost 5 bases, and 9 bases had no gene match. CDR1 is MDHEN, CDR2 SYDVKM, per germline. The CDR3: CASSLIGQGAGEQYF. In DNA, the CDR3 is TGTGCCAGCAGTCTTATTGGACAGGGGGCCGGCGAGCAGTACTTC. The variable domain in full, completed from reference TRBV28 and TRBJ2-7, reads DVKVTQSSRYLVKRTGEKVFLECVQDMDHENMFWYRQDPGLGLRLIYFSYDVKMKEKGDIPEGYSVSREKKERFSLILESASTNQTSMYLCASSLIGQGAGEQYFGPGTRLTVT.

This clone showed up just once. The rearrangement links TRBV9 to TRBJ1-2; D gene uncertain. Between the trimmed V and J ends, which lost 1 base and 6 bases, there was a span of 13 bases. CDR1 and CDR2 (germline): SGDLS, YYNGEE. This CDR3 has 14 amino acids. DNA of the CDR3: TGTGCCAGCAGCGTAATCAGCGGGCCAGATGGCTACACCTTC. Amino acids: CASSVISGPDGYTF.

This chain connects TRBV28 to TRBJ2-1; TRBD2 agrees at 10 bases. The CDR3 runs 15 residues. V shed 5 bases, J shed 8 bases, and the junction held 9 bases outside the gene matches. Germline V gives CDR1 MDHEN, CDR2 SYDVKM. This CDR3 reads CASSLIAGGGHEQFF. CDR3 nucleotide sequence: TGTGCCAGCAGTCTAATAGCGGGGGGCGGCCATGAGCAGTTCTTC.

The genes are TRBV7-9 and TRBJ2-2; 7 bases are a match to TRBD1. In germline, CDR1 is SEHNR, CDR2 FQNEAQ (reference sequence). With V trimmed by 6 bases and J by 5 bases, 12 bases remained unmatched. CDR3 length equals 16 residues. The CDR3 DNA follows: TGTGCCAGCAGTGGTACCGGGACAGAGGGGACCGGGGAGCTGTTTTTT. This gives the protein CASSGTGTEGTGELFF. Based on the CDR3 plus reference TRBV7-9 and TRBJ2-2, the full variable domain is DTGVSQNPRHKITKRGQNVTFRCDPISEHNRLYWYRQTLGQGPEFLTYFQNEAQLEKSRLLSDRFSAERPKGSFSTLEIQRTEQGDSAMYLCASSGTGTEGTGELFFGEGSRLTVL.

The chain has TRBV30 and TRBJ1-6; D not resolved. Trimming removed 6 bases from V and 0 bases from J, with 12 bases in between. The V gene's germline CDR1 is GTSNPN and CDR2 SVGIG (reference sequence). The CDR3 spans 15 residues. Here the CDR3 DNA reads TGTGCCTGTTCGCGGGGAAGCTCCTATAATTCACCCCTCCACTTT. It translates to CACSRGSSYNSPLHF. The entire variable domain, with the rest obtained from reference TRBV30 and TRBJ1-6, is as follows: SQTIHQWPATLVQPVGSPLSLECTVEGTSNPNLYWYRQAAGRGLQLLFYSVGIGQISSEVPQNLSASRPQDRQFILSSKKLLLSDSGFYLCACSRGSSYNSPLHFGNGTRLTVT.

The rearrangement uses TRBV9 and TRBJ2-1; 8 bases map to TRBD2. V lost 4 bases and J lost 7; bases outside the gene matches: 19. This CDR3 contains 18 residues. Germline V gene data show CDR1 as SGDLS and CDR2 as YYNGEE. CDR3 residues: CASSLLDWGVAGSNEQFF. CDR3 DNA: TGTGCCAGCAGCCTCCTAGACTGGGGGGTAGCGGGAAGTAATGAGCAGTTCTTC.

V is TRBV19 and J is TRBJ2-1, with 10 positions matching TRBD2. The CDR3 length is 16 residues. J lost 8 bases, V lost 4 bases, and 11 bases had no gene match. Germline V gives CDR1 LNHDA, CDR2 SQIVND (reference sequence). CDR3 nucleotide sequence: TGTGCCAGTAGTACCCGGGTCGCTAGCGGGGGTTATGAGCAGTTCTTC. It codes for CASSTRVASGGYEQFF.

The chain links TRBV4-1 to TRBJ2-3, with 7 bases aligning to TRBD2. The J segment lost 3 bases and the V segment lost 1 base, leaving 10 bases of the junction unmatched. The germline gives CDR1 MGHRA, CDR2 YSYEKL. The CDR3 spans 17 residues. The CDR3 nucleotides are TGCGCCAGCAGCCAAGGCGGGAGTCGGGATGTAACAGATACGCAGTATTTT. Amino acid sequence: CASSQGGSRDVTDTQYF.

This clone was found once. The V gene is TRBV27, the J gene TRBJ2-2; 7 bases match TRBD1. V lost 4 bases and J lost 1; bases outside the gene matches: 3. The germline V gene encodes CDR1 MNHEY and CDR2 SMNVEV (reference sequence). The CDR3 length is 15 residues. This chain's CDR3 is CASSYRGVNTGELFF. CDR3 nucleotides: TGTGCCAGCAGTTACAGGGGAGTGAACACCGGGGAGCTGTTTTTT.

The chain uses TRBV6-5 and TRBJ1-5; no clear D gene. The CDR3 is made up of 15 amino acids. Trimming left V 6 bases short and J 2 bases short, with 14 bases between. CDR1 MNHEY and CDR2 SVGAGI come from the germline V gene. The DNA for the CDR3 is TGTGCCAGCAGCAAGGACGGGAACCGCAATCAGCCCCAGCATTTT. Amino acid sequence: CASSKDGNRNQPQHF.

The chain employs TRBV19 and TRBJ2-7, with 7 bases that match TRBD1. CDR3 length: 16 amino acids. Germline lookup yields CDR1 LNHDA and CDR2 SQIVND (reference sequence). V shed 3 bases, J shed 4 bases, and the junction held 12 bases outside the gene matches. The CDR3 region is CASSIGGQGVIYEQYF. For the CDR3, the DNA is TGTGCCAGTAGTATCGGCGGTCAGGGGGTGATATACGAGCAGTACTTC.

This rearrangement joins TRBV3-1 (or the pseudogene TRBV3-2) to TRBJ1-6; D perhaps matches TRBD1 (6 bases). Trimming took 1 base from V and 7 from J, leaving 11 bases between them. This CDR3 has 15 residues. Germline V gene lookup returns CDR1 LGHDT and CDR2 YNNKEL (reference sequence). CDR3 protein: CASSQAGTLNSPLHF. In nucleotides, the CDR3 is TGTGCCAGCAGCCAAGCCGGGACACTCAATTCACCCCTCCACTTT.